This paragraph covers one T cell receptor beta chain sequence. Its specificity is unknown. These data come from a study of cytomegalovirus exposure and HLA in healthy donors. The study, taken as a whole, reports: After further analysis at a later stage, some 15,000 TCR beta sequences were associated with HLA alleles at 0.05 false discovery rate. Immune exposure data for these donors was limited to CMV serostatus. Reportedly, diagnosis of cytomegalovirus status by the classifier showed high specificity and sensitivity. Reportedly, TCR beta sequences accurately predicted HLA-A and HLA-B alleles in most subjects.

Trimming removed 0 bases at V and 4 bases at J, with 10 bases between. The CDR3 has 16 amino acids. Germline V gene lookup returns CDR1 MGHRA and CDR2 YSYEKL. In the PCR, 60 Vbeta and 13 Jbeta primers were used. Sequencing was performed with immunoSEQ multiplex PCR; in TCRdb, only in-frame clones are kept and a portion is missing. There are roughly 100,000 clones in the sample; roughly 80% occur only once, and just over 2.5% lies in the top ten. This TCR derives from a man between 40 and 49 years old in good health and CMV-seronegative. V and J are TRBV4-1 and TRBJ1-6; D is undetermined. The sample consisted of PBMCs. The CDR3, as DNA: TGCGCCAGCAGCCAAGATTGGCAGAAATATAATTCACCCCTCCACTTT. Residues: CASSQDWQKYNSPLHF.